This record looks at one T cell receptor beta chain sequence and its context. Antigen: not known. Germline assignment: CDR1 SGHTA and CDR2 FQGNSA. There are 14 residues in the CDR3. Trimming cost V 1 base and J 5 bases, with 10 bases left between them. This sample is part of a study of T-cell memory formation after mild COVID-19. Study conclusions and caveats: Later expanders leaned toward CD4+, whereas clones contracting from day 15 to 85 were balanced CD4/CD8. Mainly in CM and EM were contracting CD4+ clones; CD8+ were in EMRA. Some clones that responded were present in memory (sampled pre-infection), which suggests cross-reactive memory joined.

TCRdb processed the 5' RACE reads anew with MiXCR; each CDR3 protein has one entry. The sample shows over 300,000 distinct CDR3 sequences, 20% to 25% of them seen only once. The receptor was derived from a man younger than 30 who had mild COVID-19 (a few samples of this study predate the infection). Cell type and time point are not known. V and J are TRBV7-2 and TRBJ2-3; D gene ambiguous. The specimen sequenced was PBMCs or a T cell subset sorted from them (not recorded which). CDR3 DNA: TGTGCCAGCAGCTTAGACGGATCGAGAGATACGCAGTATTTT. Translation: CASSLDGSRDTQYF.